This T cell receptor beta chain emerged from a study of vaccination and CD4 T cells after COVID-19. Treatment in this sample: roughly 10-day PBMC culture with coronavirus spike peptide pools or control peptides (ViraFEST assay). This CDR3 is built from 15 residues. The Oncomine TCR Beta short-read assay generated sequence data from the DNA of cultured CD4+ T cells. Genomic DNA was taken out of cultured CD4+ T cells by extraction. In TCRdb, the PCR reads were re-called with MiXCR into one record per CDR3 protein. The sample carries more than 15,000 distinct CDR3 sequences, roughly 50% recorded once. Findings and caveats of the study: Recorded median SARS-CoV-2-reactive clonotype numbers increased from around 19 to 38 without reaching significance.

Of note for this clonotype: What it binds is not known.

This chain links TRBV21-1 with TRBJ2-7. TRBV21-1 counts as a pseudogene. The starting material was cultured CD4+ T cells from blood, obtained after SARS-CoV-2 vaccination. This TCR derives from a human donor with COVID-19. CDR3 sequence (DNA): TGTGCCAGCAGCAAAGGTTCCGACTCCGCCTACGAGCAGTACTTC. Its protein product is CASSKGSDSAYEQYF.